Below are 26 T cell receptor beta chains sequenced from a single sample in a study of OX40 agonist ivuxolimab in advanced cancers. The assay was immunoSEQ multiplex PCR, and TCRdb's table has in-frame clones only and misses some. In the table there are approximately 77,000 clones, 85% of which are singletons. The sample consisted of CD4+ or CD8+ T cells sorted from blood, taken in a trial of the OX40 agonist ivuxolimab. The receptors derive from an adult with an advanced solid tumor such as melanoma, head and neck, liver or kidney cancer.

This chain links TRBV19 with TRBJ2-1; D possibly uses TRBD1 or TRBD2 (6 bases each). Trimming shortened V by 7 bases and J by 4 bases, and 23 bases separated the two germline ends. Germline-derived CDR1 and CDR2 are LNHDA and SQIVND (reference sequence). This CDR3 has 17 residues. The CDR3 loop is CASTDGGSGGGYNEQFF. The CDR3 DNA reads as TGTGCCAGTACCGACGGAGGGAGCGGAGGGGGGTACAATGAGCAGTTCTTC.

V gene TRBV5-8 combines with J gene TRBJ1-1; 8 nucleotides align to TRBD1. CDR3 size: 16 residues. Per germline, CDR1 SGHTS and CDR2 YDEGEE. V dropped 3 bases and J dropped 0; count of bases not matched to a gene: 7. For the CDR3, the DNA is TGTGCCAGCAGCTCTTTCACAGGGGGGGTGAACACTGAAGCTTTCTTT. Its translation: CASSSFTGGVNTEAFF.

This clone has only a few counts. J is TRBJ2-4 and V is TRBV5-1; D could derive from TRBD1 or TRBD2 (5 bases each). Trimming removed 5 bases from V and 8 bases from J, with 11 bases in between. The CDR3 runs 12 residues. CDR1 is SGHRS and CDR2 is YFSETQ in the germline V gene. The CDR3 DNA reads as TGCGCCAGCAGTCTGGGACGAGACATTCAGTACTTC. Translated: CASSLGRDIQYF. The whole variable domain, remainder taken from reference TRBV5-1 and TRBJ2-4, is KAGVTQTPRYLIKTRGQQVTLSCSPISGHRSVSWYQQTPGQGLQFLFEYFSETQRNKGNFPGRFSGRQFSNSRSEMNVSTLELGDSALYLCASSLGRDIQYFGAGTRLSVL.

The chain couples TRBV7-2 to TRBJ2-7; possible D gene TRBD2, 5 bases. Germline V gives CDR1 SGHTA, CDR2 FQGNSA. Trimming cost V 4 bases and J 6 bases, with 16 bases left between them. The CDR3 consists of 14 residues. In nucleotides, the CDR3 is TGTGCCAGCAGCTCCCTCAAGGTGGGGAGCGAGCAGTACTTC. It encodes CASSSLKVGSEQYF.

This chain uses TRBV30 with TRBJ2-3; no reliable D call. This CDR3 region has 11 residues. V lost 3 bases and J lost 12, with 13 bases in between. Germline lookup yields CDR1 GTSNPN and CDR2 SVGIG (reference sequence). As DNA, the CDR3 is TGTGCCTGGAGCTCGTCCAACTCCCAGTATTTT. Its translation: CAWSSSNSQYF.

The rearrangement joins TRBV19 to TRBJ2-1; D is unclear. Germline CDR1 is LNHDA and CDR2 is SQIVND (reference sequence). Trimming took off 3 bases at V and 5 bases at J, with 5 bases between the two ends. The CDR3 is made up of 12 amino acids. The CDR3 DNA reads TGTGCCAGTAGTATCAGCGACAATGAGCAGTTCTTC. Translation: CASSISDNEQFF.

The chain is built from TRBV6-1 and TRBJ2-4, with 9 bases that match TRBD1. Trimming removed 5 bases from V and 8 bases from J; junction bases left unmatched: 7. Germline loops: CDR1 MNHNS, CDR2 SASEGT. CDR3 length equals 14 residues. CDR3 residues: CASSKQGAVHIQYF. In DNA form, the CDR3 reads TGTGCCAGCAGTAAACAGGGGGCTGTGCACATTCAGTACTTC.

Only one count was recorded for this clone. The rearrangement links TRBV11-2 to TRBJ1-1, with D hard to call. The CDR3 has 14 residues. The germline gives CDR1 SGHAT, CDR2 FQNNGV. The V and J ends lost 4 bases and 6 bases respectively, with 15 bases between them. CDR3 in DNA: TGTGCCAGCAGCTCCGGGTCAGACCCCCCTGAAGCTTTCTTT. This gives the protein CASSSGSDPPEAFF.

V usage is TRBV10-2 and J usage is TRBJ2-7, with 9 bases fitting TRBD2. Germline V CDR1 and CDR2: WSHSY, SAAADI. CDR3 size: 14 residues. Germline trimming cut 6 bases from V and 0 bases from J; bases unmatched to any gene: 3. The CDR3 coding sequence is TGCGCCAGCAGGATGACTAGCGGCTCCTACGAGCAGTACTTC. It translates to CASRMTSGSYEQYF.

The chain joins TRBV14 to TRBJ1-2; tentative D call: TRBD1 (5 bases). The CDR3 length is 15 residues. In germline, CDR1 is SGHDN, CDR2 FVKESK. V lost 4 bases to trimming and J lost 8 bases, with 20 bases between them. The CDR3 DNA reads as TGTGCCAGCAGCCTTGCGGGGACGGGGCTCGGGGGCTACACCTTC. Encoded protein: CASSLAGTGLGGYTF.

The CDR3 here is CASSSFLVRESGTEAFF. The DNA for the CDR3 is TGTGCCAGCAGCTCATTCTTAGTCAGGGAGAGCGGCACTGAAGCTTTCTTT. The chain carries TRBV5-6 and TRBJ1-1; possible D gene TRBD1, 5 bases. Trimming left V 3 bases short and J 4 bases short, with 22 bases between. CDR1 and CDR2 (germline): SGHDT, YYEEEE. This CDR3 spans 17 amino acids.

The genes are TRBV9 and TRBJ2-5; 9 bases line up with TRBD2. CDR1 is SGDLS and CDR2 is YYNGEE in the germline V gene. V shed 4 bases, J shed 5 bases, and the junction held 9 bases outside the gene matches. CDR3 length: 15 amino acids. The CDR3 nucleotides read TGTGCCAGCAGCCCCCCAGCGGGAGGACGGGAGACCCAGTACTTC. It is translated as CASSPPAGGRETQYF.

V gene TRBV7-2 combines with J gene TRBJ2-5, with 12 bases aligning to TRBD2. After removal of 2 bases from V and 4 bases from J, the junction contained 2 bases not matched to a gene. This CDR3 has 15 amino acids. Germline V lookup: CDR1 SGHTA, CDR2 FQGNSA. In nucleotides, the CDR3 is TGTGCCAGCAGCTTACTAGCGGGGGGGCCAGAGACCCAGTACTTC. This sequence encodes CASSLLAGGPETQYF.

The chain uses TRBV12-2 and TRBJ2-1; the table gives TRBD2 as D, unverified against the DNA. TRBV12-2 is reported as a pseudogene. CDR3 size: 15 residues. The CDR3 DNA reads TGTGCAAGTCGCTTAGTATATGTATCCTACAATGAGCAGTTCTTC. Translation: CASRLVYVSYNEQFF.

The gene calls are TRBV7-2 and TRBJ2-3; 10 bases map to TRBD2. The CDR3 loop spans 15 amino acids. With 3 bases clipped from V and 0 bases from J, the junction kept 0 bases outside the gene matches. Germline V gene lookup returns CDR1 SGHTA and CDR2 FQGNSA. The CDR3 is CASSLTSGSTDTQYF. The CDR3 DNA reads as TGTGCCAGCAGCTTGACTAGCGGGAGCACAGATACGCAGTATTTT.

This clone was picked up one time. The rearrangement joins TRBV5-4 to TRBJ2-5; D is perhaps TRBD1 or TRBD2 (6 bases each). Between the trimmed V and J ends, which lost 7 bases and 5 bases, there was a span of 18 bases. This CDR3 spans 14 amino acids. Germline V gives CDR1 SGHNT, CDR2 YYREEE (reference sequence). The CDR3 loop is CASYERGVGETQYF. DNA for the CDR3: TGTGCCAGCTACGAGAGGGGGGTGGGGGAGACCCAGTACTTC.

Concerning this clone itself: Other nucleotide sequences from this sample produce the same CDR3. The chain carries TRBV7-3 and TRBJ2-7; D gene unclear. Germline CDR1 SGHTA, CDR2 FQGTGA. Trimming removed 5 bases at V and 2 bases at J, with 25 bases between. The CDR3 extends over 18 amino acids. The CDR3 bases are TGTGCCAGCAGCCCAGGCCGCACAACCCCCGCAAACGCCTACGAGCAGTACTTC. It yields the protein CASSPGRTTPANAYEQYF. Looking up the rest from reference TRBV7-3 and TRBJ2-7 gives the full variable domain: GAGVSQTPSNKVTEKGKYVELRCDPISGHTALYWYRQSLGQGPEFLIYFQGTGAADDSGLPNDRFFAVRPEGSVSTLKIQRTERGDSAVYLCASSPGRTTPANAYEQYFGPGTRLTVT.

The chain employs TRBV6-6 and TRBJ2-7; 10 bases match TRBD1. The CDR3 has 16 amino acids. Trimming took 2 bases from V and 4 from J; bases not matched to a gene: 8. CDR1 is MNHNY, CDR2 SVGAGI, per germline (reference sequence). CDR3 sequence reads: CASSYNQDRGLYEQYF. CDR3 in DNA: TGTGCCAGCAGTTACAACCAAGACAGGGGGCTGTACGAGCAGTACTTC.

This clone was observed a few times. The chain combines TRBV5-4 with TRBJ2-5, with D hard to call. Germline loops: CDR1 SGHNT, CDR2 YYREEE (reference sequence). The V and J ends lost 2 bases and 4 bases respectively, with 18 bases between them. This CDR3 is 16 amino acids long. As DNA, the CDR3 is TGTGCCAGCAGCTTTACGGGTCTAGTAGTGGGAGAGACCCAGTACTTC. As protein: CASSFTGLVVGETQYF.

The rearrangement joins TRBV4-3 to TRBJ2-5; D possibly corresponds to TRBD1 (6 bases). V gave up 3 bases and J gave up 2 bases, with 13 bases separating them. There are 15 residues in the CDR3. The germline gives CDR1 LGHNA, CDR2 YSLEER. The CDR3 here is CASSHNPTGQETQYF. For the CDR3, the DNA is TGCGCCAGCAGCCACAACCCGACAGGACAAGAGACCCAGTACTTC.

The chain recombines TRBV15 with TRBJ1-1, with D tentatively TRBD1 (6 bases). This CDR3 is 16 amino acids long. V gave up 2 bases and J gave up 1 base, with 14 bases separating them. The germline V gene has CDR1 LNHNV and CDR2 YYDKDF (reference sequence). This chain's CDR3 is CATSRSGDTGNTEAFF. The DNA for the CDR3 is TGTGCCACCAGCAGATCAGGGGACACGGGGAACACTGAAGCTTTCTTT.

The CDR3 here is CASSLLRSYNEQFF. The CDR3 DNA follows: TGTGCCAGCAGCTTATTACGCTCCTACAATGAGCAGTTCTTC. The chain links TRBV11-2 to TRBJ2-1, with D unresolved. Germline CDR1 is SGHAT and CDR2 is FQNNGV. This CDR3 contains 14 residues. V gave up 2 bases and J gave up 0 bases, with 5 bases separating them. The full variable domain, with the rest looked up from reference TRBV11-2 and TRBJ2-1, is EAGVAQSPRYKIIEKRQSVAFWCNPISGHATLYWYQQILGQGPKLLIQFQNNGVVDDSQLPKDRFSAERLKGVDSTLKIQPAKLEDSAVYLCASSLLRSYNEQFFGPGTRLTVL.

This chain joins TRBV30 and TRBJ1-6, with 9 bases identical to TRBD1. CDR1 and CDR2 from the germline V gene are GTSNPN and SVGIG (reference sequence). The trim removed 1 base at V and 7 bases at J, leaving 14 bases unmatched. CDR3 length: 18 residues. This CDR3 is CAWSATFGTGSGNSPLHF. Here the CDR3 DNA reads TGTGCCTGGAGTGCAACGTTTGGGACAGGGAGTGGGAATTCACCCCTCCACTTT.

J is TRBJ2-1 and V is TRBV7-3, with D tentatively TRBD2 (5 bases). The CDR3 contains 13 residues. The ends were cut back, 1 base at V and 5 bases at J, with 6 bases in the middle. Germline lookup yields CDR1 SGHTA and CDR2 FQGTGA. The chain's CDR3 is CASSLRENNEQFF. CDR3 coding DNA: TGTGCCAGCAGCTTAAGGGAGAACAATGAGCAGTTCTTC.

Concerning this clone itself: The junction differs from germline at one of its ends, possibly a read error. The J gene is TRBJ2-5, the V gene TRBV29-1; 15 nucleotides agree with TRBD2. CDR3 length: 15 amino acids. The germline CDR1 and CDR2 sequences are SQVTM and ANQGSEA. CDR3 loop: CSVEGLAGGLETQYF. In DNA form, the CDR3 reads TGCAGCGTGGAAGGACTAGCGGGGGGGCTTGAGACCCAGTACTTC.

J is TRBJ1-2 and V is TRBV27; a weak D match, TRBD1 (6 bases). The germline CDR1 and CDR2 sequences are MNHEY and SMNVEV (reference sequence). V gave up 5 bases and J gave up 8 bases, with 18 bases separating them. This CDR3 contains 14 residues. The CDR3 reads CASSRTGNREGYTF. In nucleotides, the CDR3 is TGTGCCAGCAGTCGGACCGGGAACAGGGAGGGCTACACCTTC.